This entry lists 26 T cell receptor beta chains sequenced from one sample in a study of T-cell memory formation after mild COVID-19. In TCRdb, the 5' RACE reads were re-called with MiXCR into one record per CDR3 protein. The sample records fewer than 400,000 distinct CDR3 sequences, roughly 15% being singletons. The specimen sequenced was PBMCs or a T cell subset sorted from them (not recorded which). The receptors shown here come from a young man who had mild COVID-19 (a few samples of this study predate the infection). Cell type and time point are not known.

The gene calls are TRBV5-5 and TRBJ1-1; no definite D call. This CDR3 contains 11 residues. The ends were cut back, 6 bases at V and 8 bases at J, with 11 bases in the middle. Germline V gene sequence: CDR1 SGHKS, CDR2 YYEKEE (reference sequence). CDR3 nucleotides: TGTGCCAGCACCTCCCAGAGGGAAGCTTTCTTT. It specifies CASTSQREAFF. Supplemented by reference TRBV5-5 and TRBJ1-1, the full variable domain reads DAGVTQSPTHLIKTRGQQVTLRCSPISGHKSVSWYQQVLGQGPQFIFQYYEKEERGRGNFPDRFSARQFPNYSSELNVNALLLGDSALYLCASTSQREAFFGQGTRLTVV.

J is TRBJ2-3 and V is TRBV12-3 or TRBV12-4; 10 positions match TRBD1. After removal of 6 bases from V and 2 bases from J, the junction contained 5 bases not matched to a gene. This CDR3 comprises 15 residues. The CDR3 reads CASRRTGGNTDTQYF. CDR3 coding DNA: TGTGCCAGCAGGAGGACAGGGGGTAACACAGATACGCAGTATTTT.

This clonotype appeared a few times. Here the CDR3 reads CASIKGGQETQYF. The CDR3 DNA sequence: TGTGCCAGCATCAAGGGGGGTCAAGAGACCCAGTACTTC. The chain employs TRBV6-2 or TRBV6-3 and TRBJ2-5; possibly TRBD1 or TRBD2 for D (6 bases each). From germline, CDR1 is MNHEY and CDR2 SVGEGT. The CDR3 extends over 13 amino acids. Trimming removed 7 bases at V and 2 bases at J, with 11 bases between.

This clonotype was observed a few times. The chain joins TRBV3-1 to TRBJ1-6; D gene uncertain. The ends were cut back, 4 bases at V and 10 bases at J, with 8 bases in the middle. Germline CDR1 and CDR2: LGHDT and YNNKEL (reference sequence). This CDR3 has 12 amino acids. DNA for the CDR3: TGTGCCAGCAGCCGCGATGAATCACCCCTCCACTTT. It yields the protein CASSRDESPLHF. The entire variable domain, with the rest obtained from reference TRBV3-1 and TRBJ1-6, is as follows: DTAVSQTPKYLVTQMGNDKSIKCEQNLGHDTMYWYKQDSKKFLKIMFSYNNKELIINETVPNRFSPKSPDKAHLNLHINSLELGDSAVYFCASSRDESPLHFGNGTRLTVT.

The V and J genes are TRBV19 and TRBJ2-5; no reliable D call. This CDR3 is built from 14 residues. Trimming removed 5 bases from V and 4 bases from J, with 14 bases in between. Germline V gene lookup returns CDR1 LNHDA and CDR2 SQIVND (reference sequence). The CDR3 protein is CASSPPGDTETQYF. CDR3 coding DNA: TGTGCCAGTAGTCCCCCTGGGGATACAGAGACCCAGTACTTC.

V is TRBV6-2 or TRBV6-3 and J is TRBJ2-1; 9 bases fit TRBD1. This CDR3 region has 15 residues. After removal of 4 bases from V and 2 bases from J, the junction contained 3 bases not matched to a gene. CDR1 is MNHEY and CDR2 is SVGEGT in the germline V gene. This chain's CDR3 is CASSLRDRAYNEQFF. DNA for the CDR3: TGTGCCAGCAGTTTGCGGGACAGGGCCTACAATGAGCAGTTCTTC.

The chain combines TRBV6-5 with TRBJ1-2, with 8 positions matching TRBD1. V lost 6 bases and J lost 0; bases outside the gene matches: 12. The V gene's germline CDR1 is MNHEY and CDR2 SVGAGI. This CDR3 region has 17 residues. The CDR3 is CASSRLGTGTPNYGYTF. In DNA, the CDR3 is TGTGCCAGCAGCCGCCTCGGGACAGGCACACCTAACTATGGCTACACCTTC.

In this sample, this clonotype turned up a few times. The V call is TRBV10-3, the J call TRBJ2-7; TRBD2 aligns across 10 bases. Germline V CDR1 and CDR2: ENHRY, SYGVKD. There are 13 residues in the CDR3. After removal of 7 bases from V and 6 bases from J, the junction contained 6 bases not matched to a gene. The CDR3 sequence: CAIKAGGPPEQYF. The CDR3 DNA sequence: TGTGCCATCAAAGCGGGGGGGCCACCCGAGCAGTACTTC.

The chain carries TRBV7-2 and TRBJ2-5, with D possibly matching TRBD1 (5 bases). V lost 8 bases and J 5 bases, leaving 9 bases between the germline ends. The CDR3 is made up of 11 amino acids. Germline V gene sequence: CDR1 SGHTA, CDR2 FQGNSA. The CDR3 loop reads CASVGAETQYF. The CDR3 DNA sequence: TGTGCCAGCGTAGGGGCGGAGACCCAGTACTTC.

This clonotype was found a few times. V is TRBV10-3 and J is TRBJ1-2, with a tentative D call TRBD1 (5 bases). This CDR3 contains 17 residues. V dropped 0 bases and J dropped 3 bases, with 17 bases sitting between them. CDR1 is ENHRY and CDR2 is SYGVKD in the germline V gene. CDR3 coding DNA: TGTGCCATCAGTGAGTCTAGGACCACGAGAGGGGACTATGGCTACACCTTC. Protein: CAISESRTTRGDYGYTF.

There are a few counts of this clonotype. CDR3 in amino acids: CSARPMNTEAFF. CDR3 nucleotide sequence: TGCAGTGCTAGACCCATGAACACTGAAGCTTTCTTT. V gene TRBV20-1 combines with J gene TRBJ1-1; D is ambiguous. Per germline, CDR1 DFQATT and CDR2 SNEGSKA (reference sequence). This CDR3 is built from 12 residues. With 2 bases removed from V and 0 bases from J, the gap between germline ends came to 4 bases.

V is TRBV28 and J is TRBJ1-5; D perhaps matches TRBD1 (5 bases). Germline V gene lookup returns CDR1 MDHEN and CDR2 SYDVKM. V lost 5 bases and J 0 bases, leaving 20 bases between the germline ends. The CDR3 sequence is 18 residues long. The CDR3, as DNA: TGTGCCAGCAGTCCGGGGGGTGCGGGGCCGTATAGCAATCAGCCCCAGCATTTT. This encodes CASSPGGAGPYSNQPQHF.

This chain uses TRBV11-2 with TRBJ1-1, with D hard to call. CDR3 size: 17 residues. Germline CDR1 reads SGHAT; CDR2 reads FQNNGV. V was pared by 5 bases and J by 1 base, with 20 bases between. In nucleotides, the CDR3 is TGTGCCAGCAGCCCTATCTGGTACAGAGTCTCGAACACTGAAGCTTTCTTT. Translated: CASSPIWYRVSNTEAFF.

The chain combines TRBV2 with TRBJ2-2, with D perhaps being TRBD1 or TRBD2 (5 bases each). V was trimmed by 3 bases and J by 4 bases, leaving 12 bases between them. The CDR3 totals 15 residues. CDR1 is SNHLY and CDR2 is FYNNEI in the germline V gene. As DNA, the CDR3 is TGTGCCAGCAGTGATGAGGGGCCCACCACCGGGGAGCTGTTTTTT. Residues: CASSDEGPTTGELFF.

This clonotype appeared once. This chain joins TRBV7-9 and TRBJ2-7, with 10 bases that match TRBD1. CDR3 length equals 15 residues. Germline values: CDR1 SEHNR, CDR2 FQNEAQ (reference sequence). Trimming cost V 3 bases and J 2 bases; bases outside gene matches: 4. CDR3 in DNA: TGTGCCAGCAGCTTGGACAGGGGGTTCCCCTACGAGCAGTACTTC. Translated, it gives CASSLDRGFPYEQYF.

The chain uses TRBV12-3 or TRBV12-4 and TRBJ2-5; D is possibly TRBD1 (7 bases). The CDR3 runs to 14 residues. V shed 2 bases and J shed 5 bases, with 12 bases lying between them. CDR3: CASSLKGAGETQYF. The CDR3, as DNA: TGTGCCAGCAGTTTAAAGGGGGCGGGGGAGACCCAGTACTTC.

This clonotype was counted between two and nine times. The chain couples TRBV20-1 to TRBJ2-7; D unresolved. The V and J ends lost 3 bases and 2 bases respectively, with 17 bases between them. The CDR3 is 15 residues long. Germline V gives CDR1 DFQATT, CDR2 SNEGSKA (reference sequence). Here the CDR3 reads CSARGQTLNPYEQYF. CDR3 sequence (DNA): TGCAGTGCTAGGGGTCAGACGCTTAATCCCTACGAGCAGTACTTC.

The chain carries TRBV20-1 and TRBJ2-7; 9 positions match TRBD1. The trim removed 1 base at V and 4 bases at J, leaving 8 bases unmatched. This CDR3 is built from 15 residues. Germline V gene sequence: CDR1 DFQATT, CDR2 SNEGSKA (reference sequence). The CDR3 loop reads CSARGTGVVGYEQYV. CDR3 bases: TGCAGTGCTAGAGGGACAGGGGTTGTCGGTTACGAGCAGTACGTC.

This clonotype has just a few counts. V usage is TRBV5-1 and J usage is TRBJ2-2, with TRBD1 as a possible D gene (5 bases). The CDR3 is made up of 16 amino acids. V was cut by 0 bases and J by 0 bases, with 9 bases left in between. CDR1 SGHRS and CDR2 YFSETQ come from the germline V gene. The CDR3 nucleotides are TGCGCCAGCAGCTTGGCCGACAGCGCGAACACCGGGGAGCTGTTTTTT. Amino acids: CASSLADSANTGELFF.

This sequence joins TRBV9 and TRBJ2-1, with 12 positions matching TRBD2. Germline-derived CDR1 and CDR2 are SGDLS and YYNGEE. Trimming cost V 4 bases and J 4 bases; bases outside gene matches: 3. The CDR3 totals 15 residues. CDR3 protein: CASSIGLAGYNEQFF. Written as DNA, the CDR3 is TGTGCCAGCAGCATCGGACTAGCGGGGTACAATGAGCAGTTCTTC.

This clonotype appeared a few times. CDR3 region: CATTLAGTGKETQYF. CDR3 in DNA: TGTGCCACAACACTGGCCGGGACAGGGAAAGAGACCCAGTACTTC. V gene TRBV19 combines with J gene TRBJ2-5; 9 bases are a match to TRBD1. Per germline, CDR1 LNHDA and CDR2 SQIVND (reference sequence). The CDR3 length is 15 residues. Trimming removed 10 bases from V and 3 bases from J; junction bases left unmatched: 12.

V usage is TRBV6-5 and J usage is TRBJ2-5; D gene uncertain. V was clipped by 2 bases and J by 5 bases, with 9 bases between them. Germline loops: CDR1 MNHEY, CDR2 SVGAGI. The CDR3 totals 13 residues. The chain's CDR3 is CASSYPAGETQYF. CDR3 nucleotides: TGTGCCAGCAGTTACCCCGCCGGGGAGACCCAGTACTTC.

At least ten counts were recorded for this clonotype. The rearrangement joins TRBV12-3 or TRBV12-4 to TRBJ2-2, with 10 bases lining up with TRBD2. V dropped 8 bases and J dropped 6; count of bases not matched to a gene: 9. The CDR3 contains 15 residues. CDR3 nucleotide sequence: TGTGCCAGCGCTCCAGCGGGGGGGCCGCCCGGGGAGCTGTTTTTT. This gives the protein CASAPAGGPPGELFF.

In its sample, this clonotype was seen many times. The V and J genes are TRBV7-2 and TRBJ2-5; TRBD1 is a possible D gene (5 bases). The ends were cut back, 6 bases at V and 5 bases at J, with 10 bases in the middle. The CDR3 covers 12 residues. Germline CDR1 and CDR2: SGHTA and FQGNSA. The CDR3 nucleotides read TGTGCCAGCAGGGGAAGGGGTGAGACCCAGTACTTC. Translation: CASRGRGETQYF.

The V and J genes are TRBV5-1 and TRBJ2-5; TRBD1 or TRBD2 may be the D gene (5 bases each). The CDR3 extends over 13 amino acids. Looked up from germline, CDR1 is SGHRS and CDR2 is YFSETQ. Deletions cut 2 bases from V and 4 bases from J, with 9 bases between. The CDR3 protein is CASSFRDVETQYF. The DNA for the CDR3 is TGCGCCAGCAGCTTCCGGGACGTAGAGACCCAGTACTTC.

This clonotype was recorded many times. Here the CDR3 DNA reads TGTGCCAGCAGCACTGTGGGAGATACGCAGTATTTT. Translating it yields CASSTVGDTQYF. This chain connects TRBV7-9 to TRBJ2-3; no firm D call. V was clipped by 5 bases and J by 5 bases, with 8 bases between them. This CDR3 region has 12 residues. Germline values: CDR1 SEHNR, CDR2 FQNEAQ (reference sequence).